The clone carrying this T cell receptor beta chain has at least ten counts. The antigen is undetermined. As it was prepared, the TCRbeta library received unique molecular identifiers. TCRdb recomputed calls from the PCR reads with MiXCR, one row per CDR3 protein. This sample carries more than 500,000 distinct CDR3 sequences, about an eighth of them seen once, and the ten largest clones take around 13%. The sample belongs to a study of T-cell reconstitution after alpha-beta-depleted transplantation in children. V lost 5 bases to trimming and J lost 0 bases, with 11 bases between them. The CDR3 is made up of 15 amino acids. The V gene's germline CDR1 is DFQATT and CDR2 SNEGSKA (reference sequence). Whole-study results and caveats: The high TCRbeta diversity at day 60 in some patients came from surviving recipient T cells and thymic progenitors. As was reported, about two months after transplant, alpha-beta T cells came from several hundred expanded graft clones. A year post-transplant, T-cell counts and diversity derived mostly from newly produced T cells.

The V call is TRBV20-1, the J call TRBJ2-6; D gene uncertain. Sequenced here: PBMCs, mostly from graft donor cells, sampled 180 days after TCRalphabeta/CD19-depleted stem cell transplant. This TCR derives from a female patient aged 2-9 years who had a stem cell transplant for aplastic anemia, so the T cells may come from the graft donor. Here the CDR3 reads CSAGISGSGANVLTF. CDR3 DNA: TGCAGTGCTGGGATTTCAGGCTCTGGGGCCAACGTCCTGACTTTC.